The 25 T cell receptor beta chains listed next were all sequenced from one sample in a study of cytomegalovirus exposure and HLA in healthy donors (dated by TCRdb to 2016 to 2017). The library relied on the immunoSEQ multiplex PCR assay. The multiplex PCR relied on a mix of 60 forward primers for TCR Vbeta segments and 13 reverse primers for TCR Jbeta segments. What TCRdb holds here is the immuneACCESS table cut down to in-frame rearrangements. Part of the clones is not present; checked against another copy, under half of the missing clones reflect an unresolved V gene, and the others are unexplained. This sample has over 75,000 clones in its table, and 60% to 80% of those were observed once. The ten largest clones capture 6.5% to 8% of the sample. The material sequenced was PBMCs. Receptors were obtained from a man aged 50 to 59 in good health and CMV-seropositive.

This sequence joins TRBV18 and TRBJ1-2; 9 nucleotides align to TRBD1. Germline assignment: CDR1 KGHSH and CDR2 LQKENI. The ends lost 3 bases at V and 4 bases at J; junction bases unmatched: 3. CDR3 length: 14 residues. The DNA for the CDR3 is TGTGCCAGCTCACCGGACAGGGGCGCCTATGGCTACACCTTC. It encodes CASSPDRGAYGYTF.

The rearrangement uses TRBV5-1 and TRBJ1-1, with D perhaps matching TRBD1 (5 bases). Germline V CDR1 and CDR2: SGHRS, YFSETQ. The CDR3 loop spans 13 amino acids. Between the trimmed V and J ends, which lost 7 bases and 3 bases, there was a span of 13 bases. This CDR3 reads CASFSGTYTEAFF. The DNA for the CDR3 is TGCGCCAGCTTTTCAGGGACTTACACTGAAGCTTTCTTT.

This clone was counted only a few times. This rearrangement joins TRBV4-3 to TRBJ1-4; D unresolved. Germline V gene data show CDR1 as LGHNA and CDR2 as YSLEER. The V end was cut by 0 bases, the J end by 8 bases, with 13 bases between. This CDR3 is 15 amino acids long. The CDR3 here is CASSQDWGVEEKLFF. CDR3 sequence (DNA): TGCGCCAGCAGCCAAGATTGGGGAGTCGAGGAAAAACTGTTTTTT.

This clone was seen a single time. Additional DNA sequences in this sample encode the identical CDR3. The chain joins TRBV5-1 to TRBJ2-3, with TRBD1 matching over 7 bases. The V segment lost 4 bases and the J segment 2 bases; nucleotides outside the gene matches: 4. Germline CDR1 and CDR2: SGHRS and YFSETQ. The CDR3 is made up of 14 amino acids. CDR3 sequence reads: CASSLGQATDTQYF. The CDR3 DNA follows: TGCGCCAGCAGCCTAGGACAGGCCACAGATACGCAGTATTTT.

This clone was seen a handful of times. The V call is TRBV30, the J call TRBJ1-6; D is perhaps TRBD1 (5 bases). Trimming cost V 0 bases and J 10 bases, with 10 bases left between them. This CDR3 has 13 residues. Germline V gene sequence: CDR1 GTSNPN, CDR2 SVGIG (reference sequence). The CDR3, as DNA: TGTGCCTGGAGTGTACTTGGGGGGTCACCCCTCCACTTT. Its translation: CAWSVLGGSPLHF.

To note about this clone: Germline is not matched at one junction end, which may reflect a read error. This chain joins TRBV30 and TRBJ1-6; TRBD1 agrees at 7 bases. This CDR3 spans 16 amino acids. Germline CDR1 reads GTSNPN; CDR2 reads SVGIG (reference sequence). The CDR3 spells CAGNSGGGRYNSPLNF. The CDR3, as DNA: TGTGCCGGGAACTCTGGAGGGGGCAGGTATAATTCACCCCTCAACTTT.

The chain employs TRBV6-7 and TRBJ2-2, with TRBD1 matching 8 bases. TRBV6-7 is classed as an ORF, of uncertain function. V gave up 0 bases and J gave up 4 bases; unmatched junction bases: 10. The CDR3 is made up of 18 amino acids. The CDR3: CASSYSSFDRGRTGELFF. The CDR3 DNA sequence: TGTGCCAGCAGTTACTCGAGCTTTGACAGGGGTCGCACCGGGGAGCTGTTTTTT.

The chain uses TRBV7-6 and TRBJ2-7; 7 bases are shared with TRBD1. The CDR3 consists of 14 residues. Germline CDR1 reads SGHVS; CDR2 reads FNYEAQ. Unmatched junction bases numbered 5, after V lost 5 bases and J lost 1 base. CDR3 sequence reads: CASSIDRASYEQYF. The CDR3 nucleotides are TGTGCCAGCAGCATTGACAGGGCATCCTACGAGCAGTACTTC.

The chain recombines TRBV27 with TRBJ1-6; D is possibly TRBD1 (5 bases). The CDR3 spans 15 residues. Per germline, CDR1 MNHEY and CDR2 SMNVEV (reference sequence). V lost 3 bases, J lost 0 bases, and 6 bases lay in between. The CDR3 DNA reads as TGTGCCAGCAGTTTGGGGGGCTCCTATAATTCACCCCTCCACTTT. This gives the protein CASSLGGSYNSPLHF.

The CDR3: CASSLPQGIANQPQHF. In nucleotides, the CDR3 is TGTGCCAGCAGTTTACCCCAGGGGATAGCCAATCAGCCCCAGCATTTT. The chain joins TRBV28 to TRBJ1-5; maybe TRBD1 (6 bases). Germline loops: CDR1 MDHEN, CDR2 SYDVKM. The CDR3 covers 16 residues. Trimming removed 2 bases from V and 3 bases from J, with 14 bases in between.

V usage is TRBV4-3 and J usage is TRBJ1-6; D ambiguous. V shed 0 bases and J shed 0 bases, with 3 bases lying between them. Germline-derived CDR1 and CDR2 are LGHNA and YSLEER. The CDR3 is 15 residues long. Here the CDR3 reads CASSQDSSYNSPLHF. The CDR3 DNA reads TGCGCCAGCAGCCAAGATAGCTCCTATAATTCACCCCTCCACTTT.

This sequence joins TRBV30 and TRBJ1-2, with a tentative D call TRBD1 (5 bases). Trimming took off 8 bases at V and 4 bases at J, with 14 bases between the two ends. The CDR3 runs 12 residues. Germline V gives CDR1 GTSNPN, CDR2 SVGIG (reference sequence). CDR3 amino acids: CARLTATYGYTF. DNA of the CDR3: TGTGCCCGGTTGACAGCTACCTATGGCTACACCTTC. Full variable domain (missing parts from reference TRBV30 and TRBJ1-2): SQTIHQWPATLVQPVGSPLSLECTVEGTSNPNLYWYRQAAGRGLQLLFYSVGIGQISSEVPQNLSASRPQDRQFILSSKKLLLSDSGFYLCARLTATYGYTFGSGTRLTVV.

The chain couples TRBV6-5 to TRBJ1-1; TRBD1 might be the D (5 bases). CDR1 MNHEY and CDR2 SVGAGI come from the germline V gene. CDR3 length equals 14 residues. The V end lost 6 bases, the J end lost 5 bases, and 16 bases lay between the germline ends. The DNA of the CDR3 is TGTGCCAGCAGCTTGGGGGGTGGGTTGACTGAAGCTTTCTTT. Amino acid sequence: CASSLGGGLTEAFF.

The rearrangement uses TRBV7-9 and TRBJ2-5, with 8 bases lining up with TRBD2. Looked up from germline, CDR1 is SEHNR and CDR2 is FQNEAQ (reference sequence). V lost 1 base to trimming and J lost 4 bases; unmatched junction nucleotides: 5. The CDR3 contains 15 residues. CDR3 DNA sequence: TGTGCCAGCAGCTTAGTTGCGGGGGGTGCAGAGACCCAGTACTTC. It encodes CASSLVAGGAETQYF. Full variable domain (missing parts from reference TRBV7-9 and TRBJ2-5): DTGVSQNPRHKITKRGQNVTFRCDPISEHNRLYWYRQTLGQGPEFLTYFQNEAQLEKSRLLSDRFSAERPKGSFSTLEIQRTEQGDSAMYLCASSLVAGGAETQYFGPGTRLLVL.

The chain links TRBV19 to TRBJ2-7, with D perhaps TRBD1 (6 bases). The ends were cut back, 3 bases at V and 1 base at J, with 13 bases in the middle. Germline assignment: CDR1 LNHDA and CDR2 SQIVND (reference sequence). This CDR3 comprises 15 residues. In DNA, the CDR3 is TGTGCCAGTAGTATGGCTCCGGACAGATCCTACGAGCAGTACTTC. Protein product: CASSMAPDRSYEQYF.

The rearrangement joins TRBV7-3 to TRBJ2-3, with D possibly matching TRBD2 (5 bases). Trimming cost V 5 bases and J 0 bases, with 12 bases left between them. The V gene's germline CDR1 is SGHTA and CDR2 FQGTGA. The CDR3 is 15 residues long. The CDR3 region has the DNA TGTGCCAGCAGCACTGACGGGGTTAGCACAGATACGCAGTATTTT. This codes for CASSTDGVSTDTQYF.

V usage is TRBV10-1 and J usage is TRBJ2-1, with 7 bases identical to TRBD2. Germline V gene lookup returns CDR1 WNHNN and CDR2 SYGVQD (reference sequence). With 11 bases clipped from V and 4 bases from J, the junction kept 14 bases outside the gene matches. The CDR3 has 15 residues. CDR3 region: CAGGEVRDRYNEQFF. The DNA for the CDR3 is TGCGCCGGGGGGGAGGTTCGGGATAGGTACAATGAGCAGTTCTTC.

CDR3 in DNA: TGTGCCAGCAGCTTACCACAGGGGATTGCTAACTATGGCTACACCTTC. Its translation: CASSLPQGIANYGYTF. The chain links TRBV7-2 to TRBJ1-2; TRBD1 matches at 7 bases. There are 16 residues in the CDR3. Germline V lookup: CDR1 SGHTA, CDR2 FQGNSA. Trimming took 2 bases from V and 0 from J; bases not matched to a gene: 6.

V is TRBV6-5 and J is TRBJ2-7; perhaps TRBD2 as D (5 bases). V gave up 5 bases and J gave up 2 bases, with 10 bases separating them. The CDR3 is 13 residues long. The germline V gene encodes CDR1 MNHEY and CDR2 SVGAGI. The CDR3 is CASSKLGTYEQYF. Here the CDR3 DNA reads TGTGCCAGCAGTAAACTAGGGACCTACGAGCAGTACTTC.

CDR3 in amino acids: CASSLGTSGVPFF. The CDR3 region has the DNA TGTGCCAGCAGCTTGGGGACTAGCGGGGTGCCGTTCTTC. V and J are TRBV5-6 and TRBJ2-1, with 12 positions matching TRBD2. The CDR3 has 13 residues. The germline V gene encodes CDR1 SGHDT and CDR2 YYEEEE. V was pared by 0 bases and J by 15 bases, with 4 bases of the junction left unmatched.

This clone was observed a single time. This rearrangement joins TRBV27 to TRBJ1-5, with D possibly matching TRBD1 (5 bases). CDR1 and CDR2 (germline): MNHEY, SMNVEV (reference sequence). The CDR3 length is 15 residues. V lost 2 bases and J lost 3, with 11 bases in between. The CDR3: CASSLRGTVNQPQHF. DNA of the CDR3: TGTGCCAGCAGTTTAAGAGGGACTGTCAATCAGCCCCAGCATTTT.

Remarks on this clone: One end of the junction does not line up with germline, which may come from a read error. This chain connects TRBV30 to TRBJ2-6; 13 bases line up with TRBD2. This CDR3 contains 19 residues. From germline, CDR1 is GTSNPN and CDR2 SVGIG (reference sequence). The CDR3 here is CAWSVVTSGGKGGANVLPF. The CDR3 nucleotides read TGTGCCTGGAGTGTGGTGACTAGCGGGGGGAAAGGTGGGGCCAACGTCCTGCCTTTC.

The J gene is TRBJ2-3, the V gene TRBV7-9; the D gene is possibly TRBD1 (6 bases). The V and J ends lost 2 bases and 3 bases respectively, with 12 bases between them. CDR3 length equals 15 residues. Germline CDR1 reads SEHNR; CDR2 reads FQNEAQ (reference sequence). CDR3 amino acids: CASSLFRGETDTQYF. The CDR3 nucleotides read TGTGCCAGCAGCTTATTCAGGGGAGAAACAGATACGCAGTATTTT.

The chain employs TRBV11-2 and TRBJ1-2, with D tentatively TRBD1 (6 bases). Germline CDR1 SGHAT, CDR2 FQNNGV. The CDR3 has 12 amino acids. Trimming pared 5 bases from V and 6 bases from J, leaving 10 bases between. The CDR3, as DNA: TGTGCCAGCAGCACTTACAGGGATGGCTACACCTTC. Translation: CASSTYRDGYTF.

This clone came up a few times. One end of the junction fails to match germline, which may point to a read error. CDR3: CASSQETGQPQNF. The CDR3 DNA sequence: TGTGCCAGCAGCCAAGAGACTGGTCAGCCCCAGAATTTT. This chain uses TRBV4-2 with TRBJ1-5; D remains ambiguous. The CDR3 runs to 13 residues. Germline CDR1 LGHNA, CDR2 YNFKEQ.